The 17 T cell receptor beta chains below all came from one sample that was sequenced in a study of blood T cell repertoires in COVID-19. Clones were sequenced by immunoSEQ multiplex PCR, and TCRdb holds only the in-frame ones, with some missing. Of 50,000 to 60,000 clones listed, nearly 90% were seen once; the top ten hold 1.6%. Sequences were obtained from peripheral blood. Receptors originate from a man in his 60s with acute or convalescent COVID-19.

The chain carries TRBV5-8 and TRBJ1-5; D is possibly TRBD1 (6 bases). The length of the CDR3 is 14 residues. CDR1 and CDR2 from the germline V gene are SGHTS and YDEGEE. V was cut by 4 bases and J by 1 base, with 9 bases left in between. The CDR3 spells CASSRGQSNQPQHF. The CDR3 DNA follows: TGTGCCAGCAGCCGAGGACAGAGCAATCAGCCCCAGCATTTT.

V usage is TRBV5-1 and J usage is TRBJ2-3; a weak D match, TRBD1 (5 bases). The CDR3 covers 14 residues. Germline CDR1 and CDR2: SGHRS and YFSETQ. The V gene lost 4 bases and the J gene lost 6 bases, with 15 bases spanning the gap. Here the CDR3 reads CASSAVPGSDTQYF. For the CDR3, the DNA is TGCGCCAGCAGCGCAGTACCAGGGTCCGATACGCAGTATTTT.

This clone was seen a few times. The J gene is TRBJ1-1, the V gene TRBV6-1; D uncertain. Per germline, CDR1 MNHNS and CDR2 SASEGT. Trimming took off 1 base at V and 5 bases at J, with 11 bases between the two ends. The CDR3 extends over 14 amino acids. The CDR3 region has the DNA TGTGCCAGCAGTGAAGGGGGAGTAGGTACTGAAGCTTTCTTT. Translating gives CASSEGGVGTEAFF.

The chain has TRBV4-1 and TRBJ2-7, with D perhaps matching TRBD1 (6 bases). Trimming took off 0 bases at V and 7 bases at J, with 16 bases between the two ends. Germline V gene lookup returns CDR1 MGHRA and CDR2 YSYEKL. This CDR3 has 15 residues. The DNA of the CDR3 is TGCGCCAGCAGCCAAGACCTAAACAGGGTGTTGGAGCAGTACTTC. Its translation is CASSQDLNRVLEQYF.

This chain joins TRBV10-3 and TRBJ1-1; D possibly corresponds to TRBD1 (5 bases). V was pared by 0 bases and J by 0 bases, with 14 bases between. Germline loops: CDR1 ENHRY, CDR2 SYGVKD. The CDR3 contains 17 residues. The CDR3 sequence is CAISESSLRGMNTEAFF. The CDR3 region has the DNA TGTGCCATCAGTGAGTCGAGCTTAAGGGGAATGAACACTGAAGCTTTCTTT.

The chain joins TRBV29-1 to TRBJ1-1, with a possible D match to TRBD1 (6 bases). The V end was cut by 6 bases, the J end by 1 base, with 18 bases between. This CDR3 is 15 amino acids long. In germline, CDR1 is SQVTM, CDR2 ANQGSEA. Here the CDR3 DNA reads TGCAGCGTGAAAATGGCCGGGACAACGAACACTGAAGCTTTCTTT. Protein: CSVKMAGTTNTEAFF.

This clone was counted only a few times. The CDR3 region is CASSITGRAGDQPQHF. Written as DNA, the CDR3 is TGTGCCAGCAGTATAACAGGGAGGGCCGGGGATCAGCCCCAGCATTTT. The V gene is TRBV28, the J gene TRBJ1-5; a possible D gene is TRBD1 (6 bases). The germline CDR1 and CDR2 sequences are MDHEN and SYDVKM. This CDR3 is built from 16 residues. The V end lost 5 bases, the J end lost 5 bases, and 19 bases lay between the germline ends.

V and J are TRBV27 and TRBJ1-1; D gene ambiguous. Germline CDR1 reads MNHEY; CDR2 reads SMNVEV (reference sequence). CDR3 length equals 15 residues. The V end was cut by 3 bases, the J end by 0 bases, with 11 bases between. CDR3: CASSFGVRLNTEAFF. DNA for the CDR3: TGTGCCAGCAGTTTCGGGGTACGGTTGAACACTGAAGCTTTCTTT.

The rearrangement links TRBV7-3 to TRBJ1-2, with 9 bases lining up with TRBD1. Germline V gene data show CDR1 as SGHTA and CDR2 as FQGTGA. The trim removed 4 bases at V and 2 bases at J, leaving 2 bases unmatched. The CDR3 length is 14 residues. CDR3 nucleotides: TGTGCCAGCAGCTGGGGGACAGGGAACTATGGCTACACCTTC. Residues: CASSWGTGNYGYTF.

V usage is TRBV5-1 and J usage is TRBJ2-3, with D tentatively TRBD2 (5 bases). The CDR3 is made up of 16 amino acids. V was cut by 0 bases and J by 4 bases, with 15 bases left in between. Germline lookup yields CDR1 SGHRS and CDR2 YFSETQ. This chain's CDR3 is CASSLAVGTRADTQYF. CDR3 bases: TGCGCCAGCAGCTTGGCCGTTGGAACTAGAGCAGATACGCAGTATTTT.

V and J are TRBV3-1 (or the pseudogene TRBV3-2) and TRBJ2-5; D gene ambiguous. The CDR3 consists of 13 residues. Germline lookup yields CDR1 LGHDT and CDR2 YNNKEL (reference sequence). V was clipped by 5 bases and J by 0 bases, with 7 bases between them. The CDR3 sequence: CASSDTYQETQYF. The CDR3 DNA follows: TGTGCCAGCAGCGACACGTACCAAGAGACCCAGTACTTC.

The rearrangement joins TRBV20-1 to TRBJ1-1; D gene uncertain. CDR3 length: 10 residues. The germline V gene has CDR1 DFQATT and CDR2 SNEGSKA (reference sequence). Trimming removed 2 bases at V and 6 bases at J, with 4 bases between. CDR3 protein: CSARSSEAFF. CDR3 DNA sequence: TGCAGTGCTAGATCCTCTGAAGCTTTCTTT.

The chain carries TRBV7-9 and TRBJ2-7; perhaps TRBD1 as D (5 bases). The CDR3 contains 13 residues. V shed 1 base and J shed 6 bases, with 10 bases lying between them. Germline V gene lookup returns CDR1 SEHNR and CDR2 FQNEAQ (reference sequence). The DNA of the CDR3 is TGTGCCAGCAGCTTAGGTCAGGGCGGCGAGCAGTACTTC. Its protein product is CASSLGQGGEQYF.

The rearrangement uses TRBV30 and TRBJ2-4; 7 bases align to TRBD1. The CDR3 has 14 amino acids. The V gene end was trimmed by 1 base and the J gene end by 14 bases; junction bases not matched to a gene: 14. Germline V gene lookup returns CDR1 GTSNPN and CDR2 SVGIG (reference sequence). CDR3 residues: CAWSAGALGTVEYF. The CDR3 DNA follows: TGTGCCTGGAGTGCCGGGGCACTCGGGACAGTAGAGTACTTC. Full variable domain (missing parts from reference TRBV30 and TRBJ2-4): SQTIHQWPATLVQPVGSPLSLECTVEGTSNPNLYWYRQAAGRGLQLLFYSVGIGQISSEVPQNLSASRPQDRQFILSSKKLLLSDSGFYLCAWSAGALGTVEYFGAGTRLSVL.

A single count supports this clone. The chain joins TRBV28 to TRBJ2-7; a possible D gene is TRBD1 (6 bases). Germline V lookup: CDR1 MDHEN, CDR2 SYDVKM. The germline V and J ends were trimmed by 7 bases and 0 bases, with 10 bases remaining between them. CDR3 length equals 13 residues. The CDR3 region has the DNA TGTGCCAGCAAAAACAGGGACTCCTACGAGCAGTACTTC. Translating it yields CASKNRDSYEQYF.

The chain employs TRBV2 and TRBJ2-3, with a possible D match to TRBD1 (6 bases). The V gene's germline CDR1 is SNHLY and CDR2 FYNNEI. V lost 7 bases and J lost 0, with 20 bases in between. CDR3 length: 17 amino acids. Here the CDR3 DNA reads TGTGCCAGCACGGGGACGGGTTGGGGGCAGAGCACAGATACGCAGTATTTT. This translates into CASTGTGWGQSTDTQYF.

The V and J genes are TRBV18 and TRBJ2-7; 9 bases line up with TRBD1. Germline CDR1 reads KGHSH; CDR2 reads LQKENI. This CDR3 has 15 amino acids. V gave up 0 bases and J gave up 2 bases; unmatched junction bases: 2. The CDR3 DNA follows: TGTGCCAGCTCACCACCCGGGACAGGGCCCTACGAGCAGTACTTC. As protein: CASSPPGTGPYEQYF.